One sample yielded the 18 T cell receptor beta chains listed below, sequenced in a study of T-cell memory formation after mild COVID-19. TCRdb itself ran the 5' RACE reads through MiXCR, one entry per CDR3 protein. The sample includes 550,000 to 700,000 distinct CDR3 sequences, roughly 17% of them seen just once. Specimen: PBMCs or a T cell subset sorted from them (not recorded which). The source of these receptors is an adult woman who had mild COVID-19 (a few samples of this study predate the infection). Cell type and time point are not known.

In this sample, this clonotype turned up a few times. The J gene is TRBJ1-1, the V gene TRBV6-6; 8 positions agree with TRBD1. Germline CDR1 is MNHNY and CDR2 is SVGAGI (reference sequence). The CDR3 is 16 amino acids. V was pared by 2 bases and J by 3 bases, with 8 bases of the junction left unmatched. The CDR3 sequence: CASSYRPQTGDTEAFF. The CDR3 DNA reads as TGTGCCAGCAGTTACAGACCCCAGACAGGGGACACTGAAGCTTTCTTT.

The chain uses TRBV3-1 and TRBJ2-1, with D possibly TRBD2 on 6 matching bases. This CDR3 is built from 15 residues. Per germline, CDR1 LGHDT and CDR2 YNNKEL (reference sequence). The V gene lost 10 bases and the J gene lost 8 bases, with 24 bases spanning the gap. CDR3 region: CATRAGGAKFDEQFF. In nucleotides, the CDR3 is TGTGCCACCCGAGCGGGCGGGGCCAAATTCGATGAGCAGTTCTTC.

This clonotype occurred once. The chain recombines TRBV20-1 with TRBJ2-7, with D possibly TRBD1 on 5 matching bases. V shed 3 bases and J shed 3 bases, with 15 bases lying between them. CDR1 is DFQATT, CDR2 SNEGSKA, per germline (reference sequence). The CDR3 totals 14 residues. DNA of the CDR3: TGCAGTGCTAGGGATTTGACAGCTCTCTACGAGCAGTACTTC. As protein: CSARDLTALYEQYF.

The rearrangement uses TRBV30 and TRBJ1-1; TRBD1 might be the D (6 bases). V was trimmed by 3 bases and J by 4 bases, leaving 12 bases between them. The CDR3 is 13 residues long. Germline V gives CDR1 GTSNPN, CDR2 SVGIG (reference sequence). As DNA, the CDR3 is TGTGCCTGGAGCCAGGGAGGGGGCACTGAAGCTTTCTTT. Protein sequence: CAWSQGGGTEAFF.

The V and J genes are TRBV7-9 and TRBJ1-1, with a tentative D call TRBD1 (5 bases). Germline CDR1 SEHNR, CDR2 FQNEAQ (reference sequence). Trimming removed 4 bases from V and 6 bases from J, with 15 bases in between. The CDR3 consists of 14 residues. In DNA form, the CDR3 reads TGTGCCAGCAGCTCAGGGCAGGGAGTAGCTGAAGCTTTCTTT. Residues: CASSSGQGVAEAFF.

This clonotype has more than one count but fewer than ten. V is TRBV23-1 and J is TRBJ2-6; D perhaps matches TRBD1 (5 bases). TRBV23-1 is classed as an ORF, of uncertain function. V was trimmed by 2 bases and J by 0 bases, leaving 8 bases between them. The CDR3 consists of 16 residues. The CDR3: CASSQKTVSGANVLTF. CDR3 DNA sequence: TGCGCCAGCAGTCAAAAGACAGTCTCTGGGGCCAACGTCCTGACTTTC.

V gene TRBV12-5 combines with J gene TRBJ1-4; the D is unclear. Germline CDR1 LGHNT, CDR2 FRNRAP. CDR3 length: 10 amino acids. V was pared by 7 bases and J by 8 bases, with 5 bases between. The CDR3 is CASVPEKLFF. CDR3 DNA sequence: TGTGCTAGTGTCCCAGAAAAACTGTTTTTT.

The rearrangement uses TRBV7-3 and TRBJ2-2; maybe TRBD1 (6 bases). V lost 1 base, J lost 3 bases, and 12 bases lay in between. This CDR3 has 16 amino acids. CDR1 is SGHTA and CDR2 is FQGTGA in the germline V gene. CDR3 amino acids: CASSLITGSYTGELFF. The CDR3 DNA follows: TGTGCCAGCAGCTTAATCACAGGGTCGTACACCGGGGAGCTGTTTTTT.

The chain recombines TRBV7-2 with TRBJ2-7, with TRBD1 identical over 9 bases. The V segment lost 1 base and the J segment 1 base; nucleotides outside the gene matches: 5. In germline, CDR1 is SGHTA, CDR2 FQGNSA. This CDR3 has 16 amino acids. CDR3 DNA sequence: TGTGCCAGCAGCTTAGTAACGGGACAGGGTTCCTACGAGCAGTACTTC. This codes for CASSLVTGQGSYEQYF.

The chain uses TRBV3-1 and TRBJ1-3; D remains ambiguous. Trimming removed 4 bases from V and 1 base from J, with 17 bases in between. CDR1 LGHDT and CDR2 YNNKEL come from the germline V gene (reference sequence). This CDR3 is built from 17 residues. CDR3 in DNA: TGTGCCAGCAGCCCGGGCGGTGGCGGCCCGTCTGGAAACACCATATATTTT. Its protein is CASSPGGGGPSGNTIYF. Supplemented by reference TRBV3-1 and TRBJ1-3, the full variable domain reads DTAVSQTPKYLVTQMGNDKSIKCEQNLGHDTMYWYKQDSKKFLKIMFSYNNKELIINETVPNRFSPKSPDKAHLNLHINSLELGDSAVYFCASSPGGGGPSGNTIYFGEGSWLTVV.

In its sample, this clonotype was seen a few times. V is TRBV29-1 and J is TRBJ1-1, with no clear D. The CDR3 has 18 residues. The germline CDR1 and CDR2 sequences are SQVTM and ANQGSEA. V dropped 0 bases and J dropped 4 bases, with 24 bases sitting between them. The CDR3: CSVEDFQEGPLGSTEAFF. The CDR3 DNA reads TGCAGCGTTGAAGATTTCCAAGAAGGACCCCTAGGGAGCACTGAAGCTTTCTTT. Full variable domain (outside the CDR3, taken from reference TRBV29-1 and TRBJ1-1): SAVISQKPSRDICQRGTSLTIQCQVDSQVTMMFWYRQQPGQSLTLIATANQGSEATYESGFVIDKFPISRPNLTFSTLTVSNMSPEDSSIYLCSVEDFQEGPLGSTEAFFGQGTRLTVV.

This sequence joins TRBV3-1 and TRBJ1-1, with D uncertain. The CDR3 loop spans 13 amino acids. CDR1 and CDR2 from the germline V gene are LGHDT and YNNKEL (reference sequence). The germline V and J ends were trimmed by 5 bases and 1 base, with 8 bases remaining between them. For the CDR3, the DNA is TGTGCCAGCAGCACGGGATCGAACACTGAAGCTTTCTTT. Its translation: CASSTGSNTEAFF. The full variable domain, its missing parts supplied by reference TRBV3-1 and TRBJ1-1, is DTAVSQTPKYLVTQMGNDKSIKCEQNLGHDTMYWYKQDSKKFLKIMFSYNNKELIINETVPNRFSPKSPDKAHLNLHINSLELGDSAVYFCASSTGSNTEAFFGQGTRLTVV.

V usage is TRBV20-1 and J usage is TRBJ1-1; TRBD1 aligns across 10 bases. Germline lookup yields CDR1 DFQATT and CDR2 SNEGSKA (reference sequence). The V gene end was trimmed by 2 bases and the J gene end by 1 base; junction bases not matched to a gene: 7. This CDR3 spans 16 amino acids. Here the CDR3 reads CSARPGTGARNTEAFF. CDR3 nucleotide sequence: TGCAGTGCTAGACCCGGGACAGGGGCCCGGAACACTGAAGCTTTCTTT.

This clonotype was seen many times. The chain employs TRBV7-2 and TRBJ2-2; D unresolved. This CDR3 has 15 amino acids. Germline V gives CDR1 SGHTA, CDR2 FQGNSA. V dropped 6 bases and J dropped 1 base, with 12 bases sitting between them. The CDR3 sequence is CASSPRLGNTGELFF. CDR3 in DNA: TGTGCCAGCAGTCCTAGGTTAGGGAACACCGGGGAGCTGTTTTTT.

This clonotype was counted a few times. The chain's CDR3 is CASRIQGNTGELFF. The CDR3 DNA is TGCGCCAGCAGAATCCAGGGTAACACCGGGGAGCTGTTTTTT. The rearrangement joins TRBV5-1 to TRBJ2-2; tentatively, D is TRBD1 (5 bases). CDR1 is SGHRS, CDR2 YFSETQ, per germline. V dropped 5 bases and J dropped 2 bases, with 10 bases sitting between them. This CDR3 is built from 14 residues.

The V gene is TRBV20-1, the J gene TRBJ2-7; no firm D call. CDR3 length: 13 amino acids. Germline V gene sequence: CDR1 DFQATT, CDR2 SNEGSKA (reference sequence). Trimming cost V 1 base and J 3 bases, with 10 bases left between them. The CDR3 nucleotides read TGCAGTGCTAGAGTCTACAGTAGCTACGAGCAGTACTTC. Protein sequence: CSARVYSSYEQYF.

This clonotype occurred a few times. The V and J genes are TRBV9 and TRBJ2-2; no firm D call. Trimming left V 0 bases short and J 5 bases short, with 8 bases between. CDR3 length equals 14 residues. The germline V gene encodes CDR1 SGDLS and CDR2 YYNGEE. The CDR3 region has the DNA TGTGCCAGCAGCGTAGAGGTTAGGACCGGGGAGCTGTTTTTT. As protein: CASSVEVRTGELFF.

The chain has TRBV7-9 and TRBJ2-5, with 9 positions matching TRBD1. CDR1 and CDR2 from the germline V gene are SEHNR and FQNEAQ (reference sequence). CDR3 size: 15 residues. V was clipped by 5 bases and J by 1 base; unmatched bases: 5. Here the CDR3 DNA reads TGTGCCAGCAGCAGGGGACAGGGCCCCCAAGAGACCCAGTACTTC. Translation gives CASSRGQGPQETQYF. The full variable domain, rest sourced from reference TRBV7-9 and TRBJ2-5, is DTGVSQNPRHKITKRGQNVTFRCDPISEHNRLYWYRQTLGQGPEFLTYFQNEAQLEKSRLLSDRFSAERPKGSFSTLEIQRTEQGDSAMYLCASSRGQGPQETQYFGPGTRLLVL.